This T cell receptor (beta chain) is drawn from a study of T cells in Graves' hyperthyroidism and ophthalmopathy. Overall study results and limits: Appearing also in blood were most of the thyroid clonotypes expanded above 0.001.

Patients counted as stable if ophthalmopathy did not develop within 18 months. Aged 18 to 65, the patients had hyperthyroidism that was newly diagnosed and had lasted under 2 months. This clonotype came up a few times. No antigen is known for it. RNA transcripts gave rise to amplified TCR beta CDR3 regions. In the first-round RT-PCR of the TCR CDR3, the HTBI primer set was used. Each CDR3 protein gets one entry after TCRdb re-called the multiplex PCR reads with MiXCR. Of some 720,000 distinct CDR3 sequences in the sample, 16% are singletons; the top ten hold 8.4%. In germline, CDR1 is ENHRY, CDR2 SYGVKD. Trimming removed 2 bases from V and 9 bases from J; junction bases left unmatched: 8. The CDR3 spans 14 residues.

The sequencing sample was made of blood. This TCR came from a man aged 18 to 35 with Graves' hyperthyroidism. V gene TRBV10-3 combines with J gene TRBJ2-7; the match to TRBD1 covers 9 bases. This chain's CDR3 is CAISEGQGTSPQYF. The CDR3 bases are TGTGCCATCAGTGAGGGACAGGGGACTTCTCCGCAGTACTTC.